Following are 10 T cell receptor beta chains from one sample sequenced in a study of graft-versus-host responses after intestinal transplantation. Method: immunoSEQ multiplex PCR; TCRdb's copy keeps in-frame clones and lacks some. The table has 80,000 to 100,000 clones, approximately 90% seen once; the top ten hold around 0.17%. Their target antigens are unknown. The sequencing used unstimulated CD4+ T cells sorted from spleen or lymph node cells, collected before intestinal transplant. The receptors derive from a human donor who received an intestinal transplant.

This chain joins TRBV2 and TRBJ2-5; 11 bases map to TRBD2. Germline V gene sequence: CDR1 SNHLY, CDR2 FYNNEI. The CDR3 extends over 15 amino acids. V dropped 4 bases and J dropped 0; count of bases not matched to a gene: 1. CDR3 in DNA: TGTGCCAGCAGTGTAGCGGGAGGGTACCAAGAGACCCAGTACTTC. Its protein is CASSVAGGYQETQYF. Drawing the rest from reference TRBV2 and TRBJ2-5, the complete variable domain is EPEVTQTPSHQVTQMGQEVILRCVPISNHLYFYWYRQILGQKVEFLVSFYNNEISEKSEIFDDQFSVERPDGSNFTLKIRSTKLEDSAMYFCASSVAGGYQETQYFGPGTRLLVL.

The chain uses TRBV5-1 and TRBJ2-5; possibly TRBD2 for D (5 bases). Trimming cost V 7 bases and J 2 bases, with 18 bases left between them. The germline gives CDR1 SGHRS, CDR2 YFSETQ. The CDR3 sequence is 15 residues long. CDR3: CASCPDPGNQETQYF. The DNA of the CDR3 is TGCGCCAGCTGCCCTGACCCCGGGAATCAAGAGACCCAGTACTTC.

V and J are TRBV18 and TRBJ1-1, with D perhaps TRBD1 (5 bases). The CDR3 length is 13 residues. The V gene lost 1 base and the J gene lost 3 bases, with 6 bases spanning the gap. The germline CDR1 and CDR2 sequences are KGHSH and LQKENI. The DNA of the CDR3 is TGTGCCAGCTCACCACAGGGGTACACTGAAGCTTTCTTT. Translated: CASSPQGYTEAFF.

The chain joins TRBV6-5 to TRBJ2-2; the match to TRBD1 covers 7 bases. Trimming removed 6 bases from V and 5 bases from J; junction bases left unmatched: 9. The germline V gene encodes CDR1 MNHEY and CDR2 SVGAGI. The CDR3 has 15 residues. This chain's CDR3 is CASRGSRGWTGELFF. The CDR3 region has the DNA TGTGCCAGCAGGGGGTCCAGGGGGTGGACCGGGGAGCTGTTTTTT.

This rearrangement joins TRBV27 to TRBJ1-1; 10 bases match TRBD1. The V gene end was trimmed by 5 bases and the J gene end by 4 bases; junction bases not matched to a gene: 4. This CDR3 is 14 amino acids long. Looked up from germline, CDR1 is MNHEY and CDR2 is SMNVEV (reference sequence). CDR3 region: CASSPRQGATEAFF. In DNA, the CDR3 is TGTGCCAGCAGTCCCCGACAGGGGGCCACTGAAGCTTTCTTT.

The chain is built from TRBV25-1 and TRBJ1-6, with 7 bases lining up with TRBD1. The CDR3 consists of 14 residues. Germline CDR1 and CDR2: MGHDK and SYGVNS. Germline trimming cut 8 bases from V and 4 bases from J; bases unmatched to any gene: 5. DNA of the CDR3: TGTGCCAGCGGGGGGACAGAGTATAATTCACCCCTCCACTTT. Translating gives CASGGTEYNSPLHF.

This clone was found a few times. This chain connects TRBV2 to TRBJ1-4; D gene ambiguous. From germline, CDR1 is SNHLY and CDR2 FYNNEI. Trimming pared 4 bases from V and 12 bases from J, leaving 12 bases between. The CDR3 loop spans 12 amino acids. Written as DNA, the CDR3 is TGTGCCAGCAGTGTCCGTGGAGACCAACTGTTTTTT. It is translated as CASSVRGDQLFF. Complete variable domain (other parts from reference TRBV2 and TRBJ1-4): EPEVTQTPSHQVTQMGQEVILRCVPISNHLYFYWYRQILGQKVEFLVSFYNNEISEKSEIFDDQFSVERPDGSNFTLKIRSTKLEDSAMYFCASSVRGDQLFFGSGTQLSVL.

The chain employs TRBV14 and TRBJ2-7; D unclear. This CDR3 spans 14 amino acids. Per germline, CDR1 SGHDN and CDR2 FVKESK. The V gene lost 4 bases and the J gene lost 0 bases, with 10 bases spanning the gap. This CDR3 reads CASSPLTSSYEQYF. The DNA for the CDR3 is TGTGCCAGCAGCCCCCTAACGTCCTCCTACGAGCAGTACTTC.

CDR3 region: CASSLEQVIHEQYF. DNA for the CDR3: TGTGCCAGCAGCTTGGAACAGGTCATCCACGAGCAGTACTTC. The rearrangement joins TRBV5-6 to TRBJ2-7; maybe TRBD1 (5 bases). The CDR3 spans 14 residues. V gave up 0 bases and J gave up 5 bases, with 12 bases separating them. Germline-derived CDR1 and CDR2 are SGHDT and YYEEEE.

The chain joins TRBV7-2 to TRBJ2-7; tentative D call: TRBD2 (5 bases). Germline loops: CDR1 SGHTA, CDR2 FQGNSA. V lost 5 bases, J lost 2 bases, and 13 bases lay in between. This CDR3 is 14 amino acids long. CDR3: CASSLTLVPYEQYF. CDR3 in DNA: TGTGCCAGCAGCCTCACACTAGTACCCTACGAGCAGTACTTC.